This T cell receptor beta chain came from a study of T cells after yellow fever vaccination. Study as a whole: It was SMART-Seq v4 Ultra Low Input that prepared the fractions with low cell numbers.

The study made its TCR cDNA through 5'RACE template switching. That step introduced a universal primer site along with UMIs. A single record per CDR3 protein comes from TCRdb applying MiXCR to the 5' RACE reads. The sample contains 250,000 to 400,000 distinct CDR3 sequences, around 4.5% of which appear only once. As to this clonotype: Its specificity is unknown.

Trimming pared 2 bases from V and 1 base from J, leaving 11 bases between. There are 15 residues in the CDR3. Germline V gives CDR1 KGHSH, CDR2 LQKENI. Study results and caveats: Primary-vaccination clones mostly resurfaced post-booster (less than 98% CD4, roughly 90% CD8).

Sequencing was performed on PBMCs, taken 15 days after the yellow fever booster vaccination. The TCR was taken from a man between 18 and 35 years old who received the YFV17D yellow fever vaccine. The V and J genes are TRBV18 and TRBJ1-1; D gene uncertain. This chain's CDR3 is CASSPYVAENTEAFF. CDR3 sequence (DNA): TGTGCCAGCTCACCATACGTCGCGGAGAACACTGAAGCTTTCTTT.